This T cell receptor beta chain was documented in a study of cytomegalovirus exposure and HLA in healthy donors. General study findings and limits: CMV serostatus was the only recorded immune exposure for donors. It was approximately 150 TCR beta chains that were listed as cytomegalovirus-associated.

Each donor's status was that of a healthy bone marrow donor. At the time of sampling, donors were nominally healthy, though unrecorded immune exposures were likely. PCR primers comprised 60 Vbeta and 13 Jbeta primers. Assay used: immunoSEQ multiplex PCR; TCRdb lists only in-frame clones, some missing. The sample contains some 150,000 clones, around 80% of which appear only once. Of note for this clone: Its antigen is unknown.

Trimming removed 4 bases at V and 8 bases at J, with 18 bases between. The CDR3 sequence is 14 residues long. Germline V gene data show CDR1 as SGHRS and CDR2 as YFSETQ. This receptor was taken from a middle-aged woman in good health and CMV-seronegative. The sample comprised PBMCs. The V gene is TRBV5-1, the J gene TRBJ1-2; tentatively, D is TRBD1 (5 bases). The CDR3 DNA sequence: TGCGCCAGCAGCCCGGTAGGCAGGGCAGAAGGCTACACCTTC. It translates to CASSPVGRAEGYTF.